This is a list of T cell receptor beta chains from one sample in a study of cytomegalovirus exposure and HLA in healthy donors. Assay used: immunoSEQ multiplex PCR; TCRdb lists only in-frame clones, some missing. Of 200,000 to 250,000 clones in the sample, roughly 80% are singletons; the top ten hold 4.5% to 6%. The sequenced sample was PBMCs. These TCRs come from a woman between 40 and 50 years old in good health and CMV-seropositive. Each CDR3 is given without its conserved first and last residue.

V,J,length,CDR3
TRBV11-2,TRBJ1-1,12,ASSLGGGGTEAF
TRBV11-2,TRBJ2-7,13,ASSLASGNVYEQY
TRBV30,TRBJ2-1,11,AWRGGSYNEQF
TRBV7-2,TRBJ1-2,14,ASSLGGVRGQDGYT
TRBV27,TRBJ1-2,13,ASRRGQGGFYGYT
TRBV27,TRBJ1-6,12,ASSFPSSNSPLH
TRBV10-3,TRBJ1-1,11,AISDVTVQEAF
TRBV2,NA,11,ASTILSSYEQY
TRBV6-5,TRBJ2-1,12,ASSRGLAANEQF
TRBV30,TRBJ2-1,13,AWSVTGGSYNEQF
TRBV19,TRBJ2-7,13,ASSRVSGGLYEQY
TRBV5-1,TRBJ2-1,15,ASSPNRGVSSYNEQF
TRBV7-2,TRBJ1-1,12,ASSQGIGGTEAF
TRBV9,TRBJ1-1,10,ASSEPGQVPF
TRBV19,TRBJ2-7,9,ASRGLAEQY
TRBV27,TRBJ2-7,11,ASSFREAYEQY
TRBV2,NA,9,ASRGPFEQY
TRBV5-1,TRBJ2-7,13,ASSWAGTGTYEQY
TRBV6-1,TRBJ2-1,14,ASSKGGLAGVREQF
TRBV4-2,TRBJ2-1,14,ASSQEGLGAYNEQF
TRBV7-7,TRBJ2-2,14,ASSLAEGSNTGELF
TRBV5-4,TRBJ2-7,11,ASSLGLTYEQY
TRBV5-1,TRBJ1-2,14,ASSSILGGQTYGYT
TRBV19,TRBJ2-1,14,ASSIGRKLGYNEQF
TRBV7-9,TRBJ2-7,13,SSSLGTSGSYEQY
TRBV4-1,NA,11,ASSQLWAYEQY
TRBV7-9,TRBJ1-2,10,ASSSGDLTAT
TRBV9,TRBJ1-3,12,ASSVGGAGNTIY
TRBV7-9,TRBJ1-2,13,ASRSTGYSNYGYT